One sample yielded the 16 T cell receptor beta chains listed below, sequenced in a study of a mutant IDH1 vaccine in newly diagnosed glioma. The assay was immunoSEQ multiplex PCR, and TCRdb's table has in-frame clones only and misses some. The sample has 30,000 to 40,000 clones; roughly 76% are singletons. For these TCRs, the target antigens are not known. The time point was: week 23, last vaccination. Topical imiquimod accompanied each vaccine dose, which consisted of 300 ug of mutant IDH1 20-mer peptide. The sample was PBMCs, taken from a glioma patient whose treatment included an IDH1 peptide vaccine. The receptors come from a man aged 35-49 years with glioma.

This chain uses TRBV4-3 with TRBJ2-1, with 12 bases lining up with TRBD2. The length of the CDR3 is 18 residues. V dropped 1 base and J dropped 15; count of bases not matched to a gene: 19. Looked up from germline, CDR1 is LGHNA and CDR2 is YSLEER. CDR3 amino acids: CASSQVRQLAGGLSGGFF. CDR3 sequence (DNA): TGCGCCAGCAGCCAAGTTAGGCAACTAGCGGGAGGACTATCTGGGGGGTTCTTC.

The V call is TRBV19, the J call TRBJ2-3, with D unresolved. V shed 3 bases and J shed 5 bases, with 3 bases lying between them. The CDR3 covers 11 residues. Looked up from germline, CDR1 is LNHDA and CDR2 is SQIVND (reference sequence). Written as DNA, the CDR3 is TGTGCCAGTAGTATGATAGATACGCAGTATTTT. Amino acids: CASSMIDTQYF.

The rearrangement uses TRBV11-2 and TRBJ1-1; D ambiguous. Per germline, CDR1 SGHAT and CDR2 FQNNGV. Trimming removed 1 base from V and 4 bases from J, with 10 bases in between. The CDR3 totals 14 residues. CDR3 bases: TGTGCCAGCAGCTTAGCTGGGATCGGCACTGAAGCTTTCTTT. This translates into CASSLAGIGTEAFF.

The chain couples TRBV6-1 to TRBJ2-5; D is perhaps TRBD1 (6 bases). CDR1 is MNHNS, CDR2 SASEGT, per germline. CDR3 length equals 13 residues. Trimming pared 3 bases from V and 7 bases from J, leaving 12 bases between. DNA of the CDR3: TGTGCCAGCAGTGACCGGACAGTACGGACCCAGTACTTC. It translates to CASSDRTVRTQYF.

This clone has a handful of counts. V usage is TRBV7-2 and J usage is TRBJ1-1, with unresolved D. This CDR3 comprises 15 residues. The germline V and J ends were trimmed by 4 bases and 1 base, with 13 bases remaining between them. Germline assignment: CDR1 SGHTA and CDR2 FQGNSA. The CDR3 here is CASSSLAGPNTEAFF. The CDR3 region has the DNA TGTGCCAGCAGCTCCCTGGCAGGTCCGAACACTGAAGCTTTCTTT.

The J gene is TRBJ2-2, the V gene TRBV4-2, with 7 bases identical to TRBD2. J was trimmed by 4 bases and V by 0 bases; bases with no gene match: 14. Germline V gene data show CDR1 as LGHNA and CDR2 as YNFKEQ. The CDR3 sequence is 19 residues long. CDR3 DNA sequence: TGTGCCAGCAGCCAAGACAAAGGAAGGTCCGGGGAGGGCACCGGGGAGCTGTTTTTT. Protein: CASSQDKGRSGEGTGELFF.

The chain joins TRBV6-5 to TRBJ1-2; D is unclear. This CDR3 has 14 amino acids. Germline V lookup: CDR1 MNHEY, CDR2 SVGAGI. V dropped 2 bases and J dropped 6 bases, with 13 bases sitting between them. CDR3 sequence: CASSYLEGSDGYTF. In DNA, the CDR3 is TGTGCCAGCAGTTACCTCGAGGGTTCTGATGGCTACACCTTC.

The count of this clone is one. The genes are TRBV7-2 and TRBJ1-4; 10 positions agree with TRBD1. Trimming cost V 3 bases and J 5 bases; bases outside gene matches: 15. CDR1 is SGHTA, CDR2 FQGNSA, per germline. CDR3 length: 19 residues. CDR3 region: CASSFTGTGARSVNEKLFF. The CDR3, as DNA: TGTGCCAGCAGCTTCACCGGGACAGGGGCAAGGAGTGTCAATGAAAAACTGTTTTTT.

This chain connects TRBV19 to TRBJ1-2; D is ambiguous. The CDR3 loop spans 15 amino acids. Deletions cut 2 bases from V and 3 bases from J, with 13 bases between. Germline CDR1 LNHDA, CDR2 SQIVND (reference sequence). The CDR3 bases are TGTGCCAGTAGTATATTCGGCAGCGTGCACTATGGCTACACCTTC. Translation: CASSIFGSVHYGYTF.

The chain combines TRBV13 with TRBJ2-1; 10 nucleotides line up with TRBD2. Germline lookup yields CDR1 PRHDT and CDR2 FYEKMQ (reference sequence). The CDR3 sequence is 15 residues long. After removal of 5 bases from V and 9 bases from J, the junction contained 10 bases not matched to a gene. The CDR3 sequence is CASSLPSSGSTEQFF. The CDR3 nucleotides are TGTGCCAGCAGCCTCCCCTCTAGCGGGAGTACTGAGCAGTTCTTC.

The gene calls are TRBV27 and TRBJ2-7; a weak D match, TRBD2 (6 bases). Germline assignment: CDR1 MNHEY and CDR2 SMNVEV (reference sequence). V lost 2 bases and J lost 3, with 14 bases in between. The CDR3 sequence is 15 residues long. The CDR3 DNA follows: TGTGCCAGCAGTTTAATAGGCGGGAAGGGCTACGAGCAGTACTTC. Encoded protein: CASSLIGGKGYEQYF.

The gene calls are TRBV10-1 and TRBJ2-7, with 7 nucleotides matching TRBD1. CDR1 and CDR2 from the germline V gene are WNHNN and SYGVQD (reference sequence). V was clipped by 3 bases and J by 4 bases; unmatched bases: 3. The CDR3 has 13 residues. CDR3 in amino acids: CASSEPTGYEQYF. The CDR3 region has the DNA TGCGCCAGCAGTGAACCGACAGGGTACGAGCAGTACTTC.

The J gene is TRBJ1-3, the V gene TRBV7-2, with TRBD1 identical over 8 bases. Trimming removed 5 bases from V and 0 bases from J; junction bases left unmatched: 9. Germline V lookup: CDR1 SGHTA, CDR2 FQGNSA. This CDR3 region has 17 residues. The CDR3 protein is CASSVGQGRFSGNTIYF. CDR3 sequence (DNA): TGTGCCAGCAGCGTCGGACAGGGACGATTCTCTGGAAACACCATATATTTT.

The rearrangement uses TRBV18 and TRBJ1-2, with 7 bases lining up with TRBD1. V was pared by 2 bases and J by 4 bases, with 7 bases of the junction left unmatched. The CDR3 totals 15 residues. CDR1 is KGHSH, CDR2 LQKENI, per germline. CDR3 coding DNA: TGTGCCAGCTCACCAATCGGACAGGACCCCTATGGCTACACCTTC. Its translation is CASSPIGQDPYGYTF.

The chain recombines TRBV11-2 with TRBJ2-5; D possibly matches TRBD1 or TRBD2 (6 bases each). The germline V and J ends were trimmed by 5 bases and 0 bases, with 22 bases remaining between them. The CDR3 is 18 residues long. Germline CDR1 reads SGHAT; CDR2 reads FQNNGV. CDR3 bases: TGTGCCAGCAGCAAAGGGGGGTGGGGCTCTAAGGACCAAGAGACCCAGTACTTC. Its protein product is CASSKGGWGSKDQETQYF.

The rearrangement links TRBV7-8 to TRBJ1-1; D is ambiguous. Germline-derived CDR1 and CDR2 are SGHVS and FQNEAQ. The CDR3 has 13 amino acids. The V end lost 1 base, the J end lost 3 bases, and 6 bases lay between the germline ends. CDR3 protein: CASSLGWDTEAFF. The CDR3 DNA sequence: TGTGCCAGCAGCTTAGGATGGGACACTGAAGCTTTCTTT.